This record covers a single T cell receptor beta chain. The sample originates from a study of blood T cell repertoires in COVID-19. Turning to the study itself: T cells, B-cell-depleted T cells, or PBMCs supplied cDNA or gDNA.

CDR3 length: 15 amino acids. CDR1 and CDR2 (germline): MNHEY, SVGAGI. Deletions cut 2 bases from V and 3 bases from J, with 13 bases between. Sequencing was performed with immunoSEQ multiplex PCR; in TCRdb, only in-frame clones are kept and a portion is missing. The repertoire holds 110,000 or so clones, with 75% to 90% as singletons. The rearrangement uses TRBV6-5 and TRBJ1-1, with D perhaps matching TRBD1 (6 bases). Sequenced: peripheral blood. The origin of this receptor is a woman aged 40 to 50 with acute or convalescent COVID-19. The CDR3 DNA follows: TGTGCCAGCAGTTACAAAGGACAGACGGACACTGAAGCTTTCTTT. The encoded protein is CASSYKGQTDTEAFF.